The 21 T cell receptor beta chains below were found in one sample sequenced in a study of blood T cell repertoires in COVID-19. The method was immunoSEQ multiplex PCR; TCRdb's version includes in-frame clones alone and lacks a portion of them. The sample records 60,000 or so clones, more than 65% being singletons. The sample was peripheral blood. The origin of the receptors is a human donor in a cohort sampled during active COVID-19.

This chain links TRBV3-1 (or the pseudogene TRBV3-2) with TRBJ2-3; no firm D call. The CDR3 spans 15 residues. V lost 0 bases to trimming and J lost 3 bases, with 10 bases between them. Germline CDR1 LGHDT, CDR2 YNNKEL (reference sequence). DNA for the CDR3: TGTGCCAGCAGCCAAGAGGTTAGGCGGACAGATACGCAGTATTTT. As protein: CASSQEVRRTDTQYF.

J is TRBJ2-5 and V is TRBV5-1; 14 bases agree with TRBD2. CDR1 is SGHRS and CDR2 is YFSETQ in the germline V gene. The CDR3 contains 16 residues. The V segment lost 2 bases and the J segment 1 base; nucleotides outside the gene matches: 1. The CDR3, as DNA: TGCGCCAGCAGCTTCGGGACTAGCGGGGGCCAAGAGACCCAGTACTTC. Translating gives CASSFGTSGGQETQYF. Drawing the rest from reference TRBV5-1 and TRBJ2-5, the complete variable domain is KAGVTQTPRYLIKTRGQQVTLSCSPISGHRSVSWYQQTPGQGLQFLFEYFSETQRNKGNFPGRFSGRQFSNSRSEMNVSTLELGDSALYLCASSFGTSGGQETQYFGPGTRLLVL.

The genes are TRBV28 and TRBJ1-4, with D possibly being TRBD1 (6 bases). This CDR3 is 12 amino acids long. V lost 10 bases to trimming and J lost 4 bases, with 10 bases between them. The germline V gene has CDR1 MDHEN and CDR2 SYDVKM. CDR3 sequence: CATHRDNEKLFF. As DNA, the CDR3 is TGTGCCACACACAGGGATAATGAAAAACTGTTTTTT.

The J gene is TRBJ2-5, the V gene TRBV5-1; the match to TRBD2 covers 7 bases. In germline, CDR1 is SGHRS, CDR2 YFSETQ. The CDR3 covers 14 residues. With V trimmed by 4 bases and J by 4 bases, 7 bases remained unmatched. CDR3 DNA: TGCGCCAGCAGCCCTAGCGGCCCTCGAGAGACCCAGTACTTC. Amino acid sequence: CASSPSGPRETQYF.

The rearrangement joins TRBV5-4 to TRBJ2-1; tentative D call: TRBD2 (6 bases). CDR3 length equals 14 residues. The V and J ends lost 6 bases and 7 bases respectively, with 17 bases between them. Germline V gene lookup returns CDR1 SGHNT and CDR2 YYREEE (reference sequence). CDR3 residues: CASTRGRDLNEQFF. The CDR3 DNA is TGTGCCAGCACCCGCGGAAGGGACTTGAATGAGCAGTTCTTC.

V is TRBV7-9 and J is TRBJ2-2, with 8 nucleotides matching TRBD1. The trim removed 5 bases at V and 6 bases at J, leaving 5 bases unmatched. This CDR3 comprises 14 residues. The germline V gene encodes CDR1 SEHNR and CDR2 FQNEAQ (reference sequence). The chain's CDR3 is CASSTRTGSGELFF. DNA for the CDR3: TGTGCCAGCAGCACGAGGACAGGGTCCGGGGAGCTGTTTTTT.

The chain employs TRBV4-2 and TRBJ1-1; the D is unclear. The germline CDR1 and CDR2 sequences are LGHNA and YNFKEQ. CDR3 length: 15 amino acids. V lost 0 bases and J lost 1, with 9 bases in between. This CDR3 reads CASSQEFRQNTEAFF. CDR3 nucleotide sequence: TGTGCCAGCAGCCAAGAATTCCGACAGAACACTGAAGCTTTCTTT.

This chain joins TRBV5-4 and TRBJ2-5; 10 nucleotides match TRBD2. V was pared by 2 bases and J by 4 bases, with 5 bases of the junction left unmatched. Germline-derived CDR1 and CDR2 are SGHNT and YYREEE (reference sequence). CDR3 size: 15 residues. The CDR3 nucleotides read TGTGCCAGCAGCTTAGCGGGGGGGCGGGCAGAGACCCAGTACTTC. This translates into CASSLAGGRAETQYF.

V usage is TRBV10-1 and J usage is TRBJ2-7; 9 bases map to TRBD2. The CDR3 contains 15 residues. Germline assignment: CDR1 WNHNN and CDR2 SYGVQD (reference sequence). The junction had 4 bases not matched to a gene; V was cut back by 2 bases and J by 2 bases. CDR3: CASSEPGTSTYEQYF. The CDR3 DNA reads TGCGCCAGCAGTGAGCCGGGGACTAGCACCTACGAGCAGTACTTC.

The chain is built from TRBV4-2 and TRBJ2-1, with D possibly matching TRBD2 (5 bases). Germline CDR1 reads LGHNA; CDR2 reads YNFKEQ. The V and J ends lost 0 bases and 3 bases respectively, with 12 bases between them. This CDR3 spans 16 amino acids. The CDR3 region is CASSQDLRGFYNEQFF. The CDR3 nucleotides are TGTGCCAGCAGCCAAGACCTCCGGGGATTCTACAATGAGCAGTTCTTC.

The genes are TRBV28 and TRBJ2-7; 11 nucleotides line up with TRBD1. The CDR3 loop spans 15 amino acids. Per germline, CDR1 MDHEN and CDR2 SYDVKM. The J segment lost 3 bases and the V segment lost 3 bases, leaving 4 bases of the junction unmatched. CDR3 coding DNA: TGTGCCAGCAGTTTTACCGGGACAGGGGGCTACGAGCAGTACTTC. It encodes CASSFTGTGGYEQYF.

This clone occurred once. This chain joins TRBV5-1 and TRBJ2-3; 7 bases fit TRBD2. CDR3 size: 13 residues. Germline CDR1 reads SGHRS; CDR2 reads YFSETQ. The V gene end was trimmed by 3 bases and the J gene end by 4 bases; junction bases not matched to a gene: 2. In nucleotides, the CDR3 is TGCGCCAGCAGCTCGGGGAGGGCAGATACGCAGTATTTT. Its translation: CASSSGRADTQYF.

V is TRBV9 and J is TRBJ1-4; D may be TRBD1 (5 bases). Deletions cut 3 bases from V and 0 bases from J, with 9 bases between. CDR1 is SGDLS, CDR2 YYNGEE, per germline. CDR3 size: 15 residues. CDR3 coding DNA: TGTGCCAGCAGCGCGACAGTCGCAACTAATGAAAAACTGTTTTTT. The encoded protein is CASSATVATNEKLFF.

This clone was detected only a few times. The V gene is TRBV5-4, the J gene TRBJ2-2; a possible D gene is TRBD2 (7 bases). Trimming took off 3 bases at V and 4 bases at J, with 16 bases between the two ends. Germline V gene data show CDR1 as SGHNT and CDR2 as YYREEE (reference sequence). The CDR3 runs to 16 residues. CDR3 bases: TGTGCCAGCAGCTCATCCGGGGGGCAGCGCACCGGGGAGCTGTTTTTT. Its protein is CASSSSGGQRTGELFF. Full variable domain (outside the CDR3, taken from reference TRBV5-4 and TRBJ2-2): ETGVTQSPTHLIKTRGQQVTLRCSSQSGHNTVSWYQQALGQGPQFIFQYYREEENGRGNFPPRFSGLQFPNYSSELNVNALELDDSALYLCASSSSGGQRTGELFFGEGSRLTVL.

The chain has TRBV7-9 and TRBJ1-5; TRBD1 aligns across 9 bases. V shed 1 base, J shed 3 bases, and the junction held 1 base outside the gene matches. Germline V gene sequence: CDR1 SEHNR, CDR2 FQNEAQ (reference sequence). This CDR3 contains 15 residues. In DNA form, the CDR3 reads TGTGCCAGCAGCTTAGGGACAGGGGTCAATCAGCCCCAGCATTTT. It is translated as CASSLGTGVNQPQHF. Variable domain in full (rest from reference TRBV7-9 and TRBJ1-5): DTGVSQNPRHKITKRGQNVTFRCDPISEHNRLYWYRQTLGQGPEFLTYFQNEAQLEKSRLLSDRFSAERPKGSFSTLEIQRTEQGDSAMYLCASSLGTGVNQPQHFGDGTRLSIL.

CDR3 nucleotides: TGCGCCAGCAGCCAAGATAATCCGGGAAGGACTAGCACAGATACGCAGTATTTT. Its translation is CASSQDNPGRTSTDTQYF. The chain employs TRBV4-3 and TRBJ2-3; D possibly corresponds to TRBD2 (5 bases). The CDR3 loop spans 18 amino acids. V lost 0 bases to trimming and J lost 0 bases, with 16 bases between them. The germline gives CDR1 LGHNA, CDR2 YSLEER.

This clone was observed many times. The same CDR3 can be traced to other DNA sequences in this sample. The chain links TRBV19 to TRBJ1-1; TRBD1 is a possible D gene (6 bases). The CDR3 spans 14 residues. V was cut by 4 bases and J by 1 base, with 10 bases left in between. Looked up from germline, CDR1 is LNHDA and CDR2 is SQIVND (reference sequence). Here the CDR3 reads CASSTGQPNTEAFF. The CDR3 bases are TGTGCCAGTAGTACAGGACAGCCGAACACTGAAGCTTTCTTT.

The J gene is TRBJ2-1, the V gene TRBV3-1 (or the pseudogene TRBV3-2); TRBD2 matches 13 bases. Germline V gene sequence: CDR1 LGHDT, CDR2 YNNKEL (reference sequence). This CDR3 is built from 16 residues. V was clipped by 5 bases and J by 6 bases; unmatched bases: 7. CDR3 amino acids: CASSMRGLAGSNEQFF. The CDR3, as DNA: TGTGCCAGCAGCATGAGGGGACTAGCGGGGAGCAATGAGCAGTTCTTC.

This sequence joins TRBV11-2 and TRBJ2-3, with D tentatively TRBD1 (5 bases). Trimming removed 3 bases from V and 9 bases from J, with 7 bases in between. The CDR3 loop spans 11 amino acids. Looked up from germline, CDR1 is SGHAT and CDR2 is FQNNGV. The CDR3: CASSFDRTQYF. DNA of the CDR3: TGTGCCAGCAGCTTCGACAGAACGCAGTATTTT.

This rearrangement joins TRBV4-2 to TRBJ2-3, with 9 nucleotides matching TRBD2. J was trimmed by 2 bases and V by 0 bases; bases with no gene match: 9. This CDR3 is 18 amino acids long. The germline gives CDR1 LGHNA, CDR2 YNFKEQ. The chain's CDR3 is CASSQEGVLAGYTDTQYF. The CDR3 bases are TGTGCCAGCAGCCAAGAGGGGGTCCTAGCGGGATACACAGATACGCAGTATTTT.

The CDR3 nucleotides read TGTGCCAGCAGTGAATCACCGGGACTAGGGTCCCTCTCCTACGAGCAGTACTTC. This encodes CASSESPGLGSLSYEQYF. The chain employs TRBV28 and TRBJ2-7; 8 bases align to TRBD2. Germline V gene data show CDR1 as MDHEN and CDR2 as SYDVKM. Trimming cost V 5 bases and J 0 bases; bases outside gene matches: 15. The length of the CDR3 is 18 residues.